These T cell receptor beta chains were read from a single sample in a study of blood T cell repertoires in COVID-19. Using immunoSEQ multiplex PCR, the repertoire was profiled, and TCRdb retains in-frame clones only, with some absent. The table lists about 100,000 clones, 87% of them singletons. The sequenced sample consisted of peripheral blood. The receptors were sampled from a man in his fifties or sixties with active COVID-19. Both conserved end residues are part of each CDR3. D genes are given only for firm matches.

V,J,D,length,CDR3
TRBV9,TRBJ1-6,.,14,CASSVGAPREPLHF
TRBV6-6,TRBJ1-2,.,12,CASSLNPRGYTF
TRBV2,TRBJ2-7,.,15,CASSVASGEIYEQYF
TRBV14,TRBJ2-1,TRBD2,16,CASSQGGSGLAGEQFF
TRBV5-5,TRBJ2-1,TRBD2,13,CASSSPGGGKEFF
TRBV2,TRBJ2-7,TRBD1,15,CASSPGGIGSYEQYF
TRBV6-5,TRBJ2-4,TRBD1,13,CASRQGASDIQYF
TRBV28,TRBJ2-3,.,15,CASSPEAGNTDTQYF
TRBV13,TRBJ1-5,.,17,CASTPPARENSNQPQHF
TRBV30,TRBJ1-4,.,14,CAWTMRGGFEKLFF
TRBV29-1,TRBJ1-1,.,12,CSVEMGGVGAFF